The 16 T cell receptor beta chains given below trace back to one sample, sequenced in a study of molecular identifiers for immune sequencing clone quantification. TCRdb re-called the PCR reads through MiXCR, storing one row per CDR3 protein. The table records over 65,000 distinct CDR3 sequences, nearly 25% of them present only once. Sequencing was done on a sample of naive CD8+ T cells from blood, with Jurkat cell RNA spiked in. Documented subset: FACS-sorted CD8+CD4-CCR7+CD45RA+ naive T cells. The receptors come from a human donor in good health. Some libraries in this study had Jurkat cell RNA spiked in.

In this sample, this clonotype turned up many times. CDR3 protein: CSAPATDTQYF. The CDR3 DNA reads as TGCAGTGCTCCGGCCACAGATACGCAGTATTTT. This chain connects TRBV20-1 to TRBJ2-3; D is uncertain. The CDR3 length is 11 residues. With 5 bases removed from V and 2 bases from J, the gap between germline ends came to 5 bases. In germline, CDR1 is DFQATT, CDR2 SNEGSKA (reference sequence).

The DNA for the CDR3 is TGTGCCAGCTCAGGAGCCGGGGAAGCGAACACTGAAGCTTTCTTT. Protein product: CASSGAGEANTEAFF. The chain combines TRBV18 with TRBJ1-1; D unclear. There are 15 residues in the CDR3. CDR1 KGHSH and CDR2 LQKENI come from the germline V gene. Trimming removed 5 bases at V and 1 base at J, with 14 bases between.

There are many counts of this clonotype. The chain uses TRBV27 and TRBJ2-5; no clear D. Trimming cost V 6 bases and J 5 bases, with 13 bases left between them. Germline-derived CDR1 and CDR2 are MNHEY and SMNVEV (reference sequence). The CDR3 sequence is 13 residues long. The CDR3 reads CASRGSVGETQYF. Here the CDR3 DNA reads TGTGCCAGCAGGGGTTCAGTCGGGGAGACCCAGTACTTC.

This clonotype was picked up many times. CDR3: CASRKEVAGDYEQYF. The CDR3 DNA sequence: TGTGCCAGCCGGAAAGAGGTAGCGGGGGACTACGAGCAGTACTTC. This sequence joins TRBV7-9 and TRBJ2-7, with 9 bases identical to TRBD2. J was trimmed by 3 bases and V by 8 bases; bases with no gene match: 11. Germline V gives CDR1 SEHNR, CDR2 FQNEAQ (reference sequence). The CDR3 is 15 amino acids.

This clonotype has ten or more counts. The chain employs TRBV7-6 and TRBJ2-3, with D tentatively TRBD1 or TRBD2 (6 bases each). CDR1 and CDR2 from the germline V gene are SGHVS and FNYEAQ. V shed 4 bases and J shed 2 bases, with 19 bases lying between them. The length of the CDR3 is 17 residues. The CDR3 nucleotides read TGTGCCAGCAGCTCGGAGGGGGGCGTCGGTAACACAGATACGCAGTATTTT. Residues: CASSSEGGVGNTDTQYF. Full variable domain (outside the CDR3, taken from reference TRBV7-6 and TRBJ2-3): GAGVSQSPRYKVTKRGQDVALRCDPISGHVSLYWYRQALGQGPEFLTYFNYEAQQDKSGLPNDRFSAERPEGSISTLTIQRTEQRDSAMYRCASSSEGGVGNTDTQYFGPGTRLTVL.

This clonotype was recorded at least ten times. The V and J genes are TRBV20-1 and TRBJ1-6, with D possibly being TRBD1 (6 bases). With 4 bases removed from V and 10 bases from J, the gap between germline ends came to 14 bases. This CDR3 is built from 13 residues. Per the germline V gene, CDR1 is DFQATT and CDR2 is SNEGSKA (reference sequence). This CDR3 reads CSATTGLGSPLHF. The CDR3 nucleotides read TGCAGTGCTACGACAGGCCTCGGATCACCCCTCCACTTT.

A remark on this clonotype: A much larger clone sits a single nucleotide away, making a read error possible. The V and J genes are TRBV2 and TRBJ1-1; D not resolved. Germline V gene data show CDR1 as SNHLY and CDR2 as FYNNEI. V dropped 3 bases and J dropped 10 bases, with 12 bases sitting between them. This CDR3 spans 12 amino acids. DNA of the CDR3: TGTGCCAGCAGTGAGGCAGCCCTGGGAGCTTTCTTT. Protein: CASSEAALGAFF.

This clonotype was recorded many times. J is TRBJ2-7 and V is TRBV6-5, with D possibly TRBD1 on 5 matching bases. Trimming took 6 bases from V and 5 from J, leaving 14 bases between them. CDR1 is MNHEY, CDR2 SVGAGI, per germline. This CDR3 is built from 13 residues. The CDR3 region is CASSPGLRNEQYF. The CDR3 DNA reads as TGTGCCAGCAGCCCAGGGTTAAGGAACGAGCAGTACTTC.

This sequence joins TRBV7-9 and TRBJ2-7; maybe TRBD2 (6 bases). The CDR3 spans 14 residues. Germline CDR1 reads SEHNR; CDR2 reads FQNEAQ (reference sequence). Trimming removed 5 bases from V and 3 bases from J, with 14 bases in between. DNA for the CDR3: TGTGCCAGCAGCCCAGATGCGGGGTACTACGAGCAGTACTTC. It yields the protein CASSPDAGYYEQYF. The full variable domain, completed using reference TRBV7-9 and TRBJ2-7, is DTGVSQNPRHKITKRGQNVTFRCDPISEHNRLYWYRQTLGQGPEFLTYFQNEAQLEKSRLLSDRFSAERPKGSFSTLEIQRTEQGDSAMYLCASSPDAGYYEQYFGPGTRLTVT.

This clonotype was counted ten times or more. The chain is built from TRBV6-2 or TRBV6-3 and TRBJ2-7, with 12 bases aligning to TRBD2. In germline, CDR1 is MNHEY, CDR2 SVGEGT. The CDR3 has 15 residues. V shed 4 bases, J shed 2 bases, and the junction held 3 bases outside the gene matches. CDR3 in amino acids: CASSSTSGRTYEQYF. The CDR3 DNA reads as TGTGCCAGCAGTTCTACTAGCGGGAGGACCTACGAGCAGTACTTC.

In its sample, this clonotype was seen a few times. The chain joins TRBV19 to TRBJ2-5; a possible D gene is TRBD2 (5 bases). Trimming removed 3 bases from V and 9 bases from J, with 14 bases in between. The germline gives CDR1 LNHDA, CDR2 SQIVND (reference sequence). CDR3 size: 13 residues. This CDR3 reads CASSIGISEAQYF. Written as DNA, the CDR3 is TGTGCCAGTAGTATCGGTATTTCGGAGGCCCAGTACTTC.

V gene TRBV28 combines with J gene TRBJ1-5; TRBD1 is a possible D gene (6 bases). This CDR3 region has 16 residues. V lost 2 bases and J lost 0, with 11 bases in between. CDR1 and CDR2 from the germline V gene are MDHEN and SYDVKM. This CDR3 reads CASSLIQGNSNQPQHF. The CDR3 DNA reads as TGTGCCAGCAGTTTAATACAGGGTAATAGCAATCAGCCCCAGCATTTT. Using reference TRBV28 and TRBJ1-5 for the parts outside the CDR3, the full variable domain is DVKVTQSSRYLVKRTGEKVFLECVQDMDHENMFWYRQDPGLGLRLIYFSYDVKMKEKGDIPEGYSVSREKKERFSLILESASTNQTSMYLCASSLIQGNSNQPQHFGDGTRLSIL.

Comment on this clonotype: A read error may account for a junction end that differs from germline. This chain links TRBV29-1 with TRBJ1-2, with D perhaps TRBD1 (5 bases). This CDR3 region has 12 residues. Germline V gene data show CDR1 as SQVTM and CDR2 as ANQGSEA. This CDR3 reads CSARDGHYGYAF. Written as DNA, the CDR3 is TGCAGCGCCCGGGACGGCCACTATGGCTACGCCTTC.

There are many counts of this clonotype. This sequence joins TRBV12-3 or TRBV12-4 and TRBJ2-3; possible D gene TRBD1, 7 bases. This CDR3 comprises 16 residues. The V end was cut by 2 bases, the J end by 0 bases, with 12 bases between. CDR3 region: CASSLPRGTSTDTQYF. In DNA, the CDR3 is TGTGCCAGCAGTTTACCCAGGGGGACTAGCACAGATACGCAGTATTTT.

The chain has TRBV7-9 and TRBJ2-7, with D possibly being TRBD1 (5 bases). Germline V gene data show CDR1 as SEHNR and CDR2 as FQNEAQ (reference sequence). Trimming took off 5 bases at V and 3 bases at J, with 17 bases between the two ends. CDR3 length: 15 amino acids. The CDR3 coding sequence is TGTGCCAGCAGCCCCCCCGCAGGGCTAAGCTACGAGCAGTACTTC. It yields the protein CASSPPAGLSYEQYF. The complete variable domain, with remaining parts taken from reference TRBV7-9 and TRBJ2-7, reads DTGVSQNPRHKITKRGQNVTFRCDPISEHNRLYWYRQTLGQGPEFLTYFQNEAQLEKSRLLSDRFSAERPKGSFSTLEIQRTEQGDSAMYLCASSPPAGLSYEQYFGPGTRLTVT.

The chain couples TRBV6-2 or TRBV6-3 to TRBJ2-5; possibly TRBD1 for D (6 bases). V was trimmed by 6 bases and J by 3 bases, leaving 20 bases between them. The CDR3 covers 16 residues. Germline V lookup: CDR1 MNHEY, CDR2 SVGEGT. The CDR3 here is CASSREGVARKETQYF. The CDR3 DNA sequence: TGTGCCAGCAGCCGCGAGGGGGTCGCGCGGAAAGAGACCCAGTACTTC.